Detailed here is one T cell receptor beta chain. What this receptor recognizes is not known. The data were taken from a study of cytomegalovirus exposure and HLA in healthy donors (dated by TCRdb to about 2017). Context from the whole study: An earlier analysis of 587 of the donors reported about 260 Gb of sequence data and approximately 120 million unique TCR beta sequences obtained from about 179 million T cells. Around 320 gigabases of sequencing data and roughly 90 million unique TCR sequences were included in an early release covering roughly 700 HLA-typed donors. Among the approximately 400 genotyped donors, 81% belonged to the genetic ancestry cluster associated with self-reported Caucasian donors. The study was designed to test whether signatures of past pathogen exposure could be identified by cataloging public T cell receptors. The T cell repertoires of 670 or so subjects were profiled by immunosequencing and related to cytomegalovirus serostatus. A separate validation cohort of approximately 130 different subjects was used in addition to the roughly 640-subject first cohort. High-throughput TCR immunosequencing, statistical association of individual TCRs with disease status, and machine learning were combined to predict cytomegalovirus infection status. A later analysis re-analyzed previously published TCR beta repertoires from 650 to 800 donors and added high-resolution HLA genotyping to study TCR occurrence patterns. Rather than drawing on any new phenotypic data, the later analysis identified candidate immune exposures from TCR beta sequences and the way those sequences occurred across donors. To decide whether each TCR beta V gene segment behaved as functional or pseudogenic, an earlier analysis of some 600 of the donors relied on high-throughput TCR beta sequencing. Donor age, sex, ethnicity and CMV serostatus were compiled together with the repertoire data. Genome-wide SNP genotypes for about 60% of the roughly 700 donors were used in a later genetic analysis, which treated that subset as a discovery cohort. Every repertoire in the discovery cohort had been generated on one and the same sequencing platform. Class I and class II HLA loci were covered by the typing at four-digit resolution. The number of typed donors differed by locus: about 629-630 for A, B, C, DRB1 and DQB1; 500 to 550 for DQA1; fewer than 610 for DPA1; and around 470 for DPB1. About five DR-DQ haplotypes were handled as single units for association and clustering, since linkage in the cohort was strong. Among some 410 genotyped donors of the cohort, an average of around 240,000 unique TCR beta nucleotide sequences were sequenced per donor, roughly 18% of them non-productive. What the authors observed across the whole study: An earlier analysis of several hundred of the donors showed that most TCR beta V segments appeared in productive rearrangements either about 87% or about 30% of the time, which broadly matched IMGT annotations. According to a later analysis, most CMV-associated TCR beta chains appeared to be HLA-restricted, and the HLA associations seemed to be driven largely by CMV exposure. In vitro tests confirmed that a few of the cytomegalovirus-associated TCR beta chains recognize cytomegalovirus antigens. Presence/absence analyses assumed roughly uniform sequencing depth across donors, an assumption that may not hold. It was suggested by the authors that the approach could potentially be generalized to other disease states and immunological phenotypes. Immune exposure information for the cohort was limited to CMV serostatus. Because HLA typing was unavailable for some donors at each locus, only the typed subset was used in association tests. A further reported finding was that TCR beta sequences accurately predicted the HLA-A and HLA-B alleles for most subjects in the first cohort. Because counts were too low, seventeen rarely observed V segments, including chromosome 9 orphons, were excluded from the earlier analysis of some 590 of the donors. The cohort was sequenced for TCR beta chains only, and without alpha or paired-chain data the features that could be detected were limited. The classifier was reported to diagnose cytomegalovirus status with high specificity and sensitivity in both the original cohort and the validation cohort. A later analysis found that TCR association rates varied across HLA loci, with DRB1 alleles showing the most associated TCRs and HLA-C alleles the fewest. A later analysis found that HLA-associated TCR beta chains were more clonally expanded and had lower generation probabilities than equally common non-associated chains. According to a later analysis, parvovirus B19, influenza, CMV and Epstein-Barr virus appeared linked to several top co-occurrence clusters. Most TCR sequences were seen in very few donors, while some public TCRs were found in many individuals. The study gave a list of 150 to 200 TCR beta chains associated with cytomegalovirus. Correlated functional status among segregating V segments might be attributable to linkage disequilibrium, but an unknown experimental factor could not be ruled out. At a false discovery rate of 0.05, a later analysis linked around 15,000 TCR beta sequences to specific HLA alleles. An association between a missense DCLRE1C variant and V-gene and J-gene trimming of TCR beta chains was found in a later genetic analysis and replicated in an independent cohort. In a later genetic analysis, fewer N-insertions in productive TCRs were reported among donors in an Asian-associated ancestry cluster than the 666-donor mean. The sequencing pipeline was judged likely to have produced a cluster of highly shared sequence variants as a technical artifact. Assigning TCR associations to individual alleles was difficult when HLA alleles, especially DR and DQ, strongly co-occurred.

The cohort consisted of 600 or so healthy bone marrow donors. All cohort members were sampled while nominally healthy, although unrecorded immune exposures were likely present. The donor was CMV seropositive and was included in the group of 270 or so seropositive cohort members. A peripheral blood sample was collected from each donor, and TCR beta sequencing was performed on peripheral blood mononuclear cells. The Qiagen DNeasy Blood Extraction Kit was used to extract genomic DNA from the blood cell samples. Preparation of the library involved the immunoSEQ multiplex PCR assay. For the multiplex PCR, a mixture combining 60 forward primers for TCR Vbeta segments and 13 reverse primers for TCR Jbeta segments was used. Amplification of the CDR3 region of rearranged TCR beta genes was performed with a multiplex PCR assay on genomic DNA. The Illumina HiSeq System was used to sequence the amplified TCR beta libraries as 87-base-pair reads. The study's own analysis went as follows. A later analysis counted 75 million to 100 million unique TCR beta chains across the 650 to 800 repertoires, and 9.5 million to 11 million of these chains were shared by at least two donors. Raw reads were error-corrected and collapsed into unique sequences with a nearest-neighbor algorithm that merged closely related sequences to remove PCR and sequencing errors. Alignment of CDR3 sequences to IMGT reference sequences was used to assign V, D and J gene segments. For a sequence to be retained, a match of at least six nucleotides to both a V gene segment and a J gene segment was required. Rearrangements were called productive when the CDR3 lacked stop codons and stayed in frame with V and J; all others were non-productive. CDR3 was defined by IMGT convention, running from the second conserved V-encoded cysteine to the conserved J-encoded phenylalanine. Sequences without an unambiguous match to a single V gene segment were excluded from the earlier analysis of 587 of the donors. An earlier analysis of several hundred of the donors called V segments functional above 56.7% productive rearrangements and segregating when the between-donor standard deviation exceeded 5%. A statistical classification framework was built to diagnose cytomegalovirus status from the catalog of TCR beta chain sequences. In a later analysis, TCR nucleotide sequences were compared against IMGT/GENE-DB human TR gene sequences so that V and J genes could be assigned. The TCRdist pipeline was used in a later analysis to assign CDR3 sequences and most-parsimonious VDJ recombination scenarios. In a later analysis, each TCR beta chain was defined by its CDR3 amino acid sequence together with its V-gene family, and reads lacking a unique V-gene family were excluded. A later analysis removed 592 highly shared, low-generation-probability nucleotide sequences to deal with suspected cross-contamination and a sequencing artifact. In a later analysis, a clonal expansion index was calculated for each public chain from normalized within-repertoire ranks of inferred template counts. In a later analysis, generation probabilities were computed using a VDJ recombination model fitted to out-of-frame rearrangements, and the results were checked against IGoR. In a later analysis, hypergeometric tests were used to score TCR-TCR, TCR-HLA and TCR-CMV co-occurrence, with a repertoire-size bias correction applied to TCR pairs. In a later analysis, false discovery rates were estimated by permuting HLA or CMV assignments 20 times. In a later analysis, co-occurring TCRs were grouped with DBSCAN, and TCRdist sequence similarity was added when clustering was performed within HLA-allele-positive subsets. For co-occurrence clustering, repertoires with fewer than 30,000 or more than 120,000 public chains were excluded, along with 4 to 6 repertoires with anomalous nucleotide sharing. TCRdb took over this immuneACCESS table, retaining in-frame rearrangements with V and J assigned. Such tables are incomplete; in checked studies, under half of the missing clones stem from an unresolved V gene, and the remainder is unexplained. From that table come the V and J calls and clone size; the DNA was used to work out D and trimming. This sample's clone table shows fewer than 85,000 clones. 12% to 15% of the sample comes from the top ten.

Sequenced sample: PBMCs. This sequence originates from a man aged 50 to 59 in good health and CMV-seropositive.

The bases read TGTGCCTGGAGTGGGAGACCTGGGGCCAACGTCCTGACTTTC. This encodes CAWSGRPGANVLTF. The rearrangement combines TRBV30 with TRBJ2-6, with no reliable assignment of the D segment. The CDR3 spans 14 residues, from the cysteine through the phenylalanine. The sequence is cut down to CDR3 DNA, 42 bases in frame from base 1. Based on the germline V gene (reference sequence), the CDR1 and CDR2 sequences are GTSNPN and SVGIG. The junction shows trimming of 1 base on V and 2 bases on J, plus 6 bases between the germline ends.